Ten or more counts support the clone carrying this T cell receptor (beta chain). Its cognate antigen is unknown. The V gene end was trimmed by 3 bases and the J gene end by 3 bases; junction bases not matched to a gene: 12. Germline-derived CDR1 and CDR2 are LNHNV and YYDKDF (reference sequence). This CDR3 is 17 amino acids long. Ophthalmopathic donors had moderate-to-severe activity, CAS ≥3 and NOSPECS ≥4, with disease that had lasted under 3 months. The data derive from a study of Graves' ophthalmopathy and Graves' hyperthyroidism. Turning to the study itself: Ahead of any treatment, peripheral blood was obtained at the initial diagnosis. Study-level results: The model flagged ophthalmopathy progression at approximately 66% sensitivity and around 72% specificity. A model of 13 signatures distinguished ophthalmopathy from stable hyperthyroidism at approximately 90% sensitivity and roughly 82% specificity.

Using RNA transcripts, the TCR beta CDR3 regions were amplified. RT-PCR in the first round used HTBI primers; a second-round multiplex PCR followed. From the multiplex PCR reads, TCRdb called clonotypes with MiXCR, one entry per CDR3 protein. The table lists over 650,000 distinct CDR3 sequences, 35% to 45% of them singletons. This TCR came from an adult man with Graves' ophthalmopathy. Sequencing was performed on peripheral blood. The chain combines TRBV15 with TRBJ2-7; 9 bases fit TRBD1. The CDR3 sequence is CATSRTLDRGMIYEQYF. In DNA, the CDR3 is TGTGCCACCAGCAGGACGCTGGACAGGGGTATGATCTACGAGCAGTACTTC.